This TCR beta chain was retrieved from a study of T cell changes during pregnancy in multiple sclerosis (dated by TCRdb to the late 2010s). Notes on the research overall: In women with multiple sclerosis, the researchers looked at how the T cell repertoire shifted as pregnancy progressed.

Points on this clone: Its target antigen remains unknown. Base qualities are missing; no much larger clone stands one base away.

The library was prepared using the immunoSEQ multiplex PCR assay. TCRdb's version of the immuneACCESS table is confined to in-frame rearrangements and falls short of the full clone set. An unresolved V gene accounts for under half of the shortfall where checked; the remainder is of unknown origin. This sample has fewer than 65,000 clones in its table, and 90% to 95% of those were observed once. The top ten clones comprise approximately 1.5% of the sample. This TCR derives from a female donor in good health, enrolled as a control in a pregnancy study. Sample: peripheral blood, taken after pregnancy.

The CDR3 loop reads CASSLGGTELREQYF. The nucleotide sequence is TGTGCCAGCAGCTTGGGGGGGACAGAATTACGGGAGCAGTACTTC. The sequence is built from TRBV5-4 and TRBJ2-7; TRBD1 agrees with 7 junctional bases. CDR1 is given as SGHNT and CDR2 as YYREEE, both from the germline V gene (reference sequence). V has 0 bases trimmed and J has 7 bases trimmed; junction bases matching no gene number 10. From the cysteine through the phenylalanine, the CDR3 covers 15 amino acids. The sequence is cut down to CDR3 DNA, 45 bases in frame from base 1.